Presented here are 32 T cell receptor beta chains from one specimen sequenced in a study of T-cell memory formation after mild COVID-19. TCRdb analysed the 5' RACE reads with MiXCR anew, one entry per CDR3 protein. The table shows around 390,000 distinct CDR3 sequences, with about 16% occurring only once. The sequenced sample was PBMCs or a T cell subset sorted from them (not recorded which). These receptors all come from a man younger than 35 who had mild COVID-19 (a few samples of this study predate the infection). Cell type and time point are not known.

This clonotype has only a few counts. The chain recombines TRBV20-1 with TRBJ1-4, with no clear D. CDR1 is DFQATT, CDR2 SNEGSKA, per germline (reference sequence). This CDR3 has 10 amino acids. V dropped 6 bases and J dropped 8 bases, with 7 bases sitting between them. For the CDR3, the DNA is TGCAGTGCAGTAAGAGAAAAACTGTTTTTT. It is translated as CSAVREKLFF.

This clonotype was seen a few times. The gene calls are TRBV7-2 and TRBJ2-1; the D is unclear. The CDR3 consists of 14 residues. Trimming took 5 bases from V and 3 from J, leaving 11 bases between them. The germline CDR1 and CDR2 sequences are SGHTA and FQGNSA. The DNA of the CDR3 is TGTGCCAGCAGCCCCCGGGCGTACTACAATGAGCAGTTCTTC. It encodes CASSPRAYYNEQFF.

This clonotype showed up just a few times. J is TRBJ2-7 and V is TRBV7-8, with D possibly TRBD1 on 5 matching bases. In germline, CDR1 is SGHVS, CDR2 FQNEAQ. This CDR3 spans 18 amino acids. Trimming removed 1 base from V and 3 bases from J, with 22 bases in between. The CDR3 here is CASSLGRWGLRSVYEQYF. In DNA form, the CDR3 reads TGTGCCAGCAGCTTAGGGAGATGGGGCCTCCGGTCCGTCTACGAGCAGTACTTC.

The genes are TRBV12-3 or TRBV12-4 and TRBJ2-1; D may be TRBD2 (5 bases). Trimming stripped 0 bases from V and 9 bases from J, with 15 bases between. This CDR3 has 15 residues. CDR3 sequence (DNA): TGTGCCAGCAGTTTAGCGCAAGTTGGCGAGGGTGAGCAGTTCTTC. Its translation is CASSLAQVGEGEQFF.

This clonotype came up many times. The rearrangement uses TRBV29-1 and TRBJ2-4, with unresolved D. Between the trimmed V and J ends, which lost 0 bases and 3 bases, there was a span of 12 bases. The CDR3 is 15 amino acids. Germline V gene data show CDR1 as SQVTM and CDR2 as ANQGSEA. CDR3 bases: TGCAGCGTTGAAGATCCCCTGGACCGCAAAAACATTCAGTACTTC. Encoded protein: CSVEDPLDRKNIQYF.

This clonotype was recorded a few times. This chain joins TRBV7-3 and TRBJ2-7; TRBD1 agrees at 7 bases. Trimming at V came to 7 bases and at J to 1 base, leaving 13 bases not matched to a gene. Germline V gene lookup returns CDR1 SGHTA and CDR2 FQGTGA. The length of the CDR3 is 16 residues. The CDR3: CASNHRTGLTSYEQYF. The CDR3 region has the DNA TGTGCCAGCAACCACCGGACAGGCCTGACGTCCTACGAGCAGTACTTC.

This chain links TRBV20-1 with TRBJ2-3; D is unresolved. Germline assignment: CDR1 DFQATT and CDR2 SNEGSKA (reference sequence). Trimming stripped 2 bases from V and 4 bases from J, with 4 bases between. This CDR3 is 11 amino acids long. The chain's CDR3 is CSARSADTQYF. The DNA of the CDR3 is TGCAGTGCTAGATCGGCAGATACGCAGTATTTT.

J is TRBJ2-5 and V is TRBV7-2; D gene unclear. V lost 0 bases and J lost 5, with 10 bases in between. The CDR3 length is 14 residues. Per germline, CDR1 SGHTA and CDR2 FQGNSA. The CDR3 loop is CASSLAIGRETQYF. As DNA, the CDR3 is TGTGCCAGCAGCTTAGCGATAGGACGGGAGACCCAGTACTTC. Full variable domain (rest looked up from reference TRBV7-2 and TRBJ2-5): GAGVSQSPSNKVTEKGKDVELRCDPISGHTALYWYRQSLGQGLEFLIYFQGNSAPDKSGLPSDRFSAERTGGSVSTLTIQRTQQEDSAVYLCASSLAIGRETQYFGPGTRLLVL.

The chain links TRBV18 to TRBJ1-5; D is perhaps TRBD1 (5 bases). The V end was cut by 1 base, the J end by 4 bases, with 8 bases between. This CDR3 is 14 amino acids long. The germline gives CDR1 KGHSH, CDR2 LQKENI. Here the CDR3 reads CASSPLGGNQPQHF. The CDR3 DNA is TGTGCCAGCTCACCACTGGGGGGGAATCAGCCCCAGCATTTT.

This clonotype was counted many times. This sequence joins TRBV12-3 or TRBV12-4 and TRBJ2-7; TRBD1 matches 7 bases. With V trimmed by 1 base and J by 3 bases, 6 bases remained unmatched. The CDR3 spans 15 residues. The CDR3 sequence is CASSLDTGQNYEQYF. In DNA, the CDR3 is TGTGCCAGCAGTTTAGACACGGGACAGAACTACGAGCAGTACTTC.

The V gene is TRBV14, the J gene TRBJ2-6; D gene unclear. Germline CDR1 is SGHDN and CDR2 is FVKESK. Trimming took off 1 base at V and 0 bases at J, with 10 bases between the two ends. The CDR3 loop spans 17 amino acids. CDR3 protein: CASSQVFGSSGANVLTF. The DNA of the CDR3 is TGTGCCAGCAGCCAAGTATTCGGAAGCTCTGGGGCCAACGTCCTGACTTTC.

This chain connects TRBV5-4 to TRBJ2-5; TRBD1 matches 7 bases. V dropped 0 bases and J dropped 4; count of bases not matched to a gene: 9. Germline V gene data show CDR1 as SGHNT and CDR2 as YYREEE (reference sequence). This CDR3 spans 16 amino acids. In DNA, the CDR3 is TGTGCCAGCAGCTTGGGGTCGACAGGGTGGAGAGAGACCCAGTACTTC. This translates into CASSLGSTGWRETQYF.

The genes are TRBV12-5 and TRBJ1-1, with no clear D. Trimming took off 5 bases at V and 0 bases at J, with 7 bases between the two ends. The CDR3 extends over 13 amino acids. CDR1 and CDR2 (germline): LGHNT, FRNRAP. This CDR3 reads CASGPNMNTEAFF. The CDR3 DNA follows: TGTGCTAGTGGTCCAAACATGAACACTGAAGCTTTCTTT.

There are a few counts of this clonotype. This rearrangement joins TRBV20-1 to TRBJ2-7; D is tentatively TRBD1 or TRBD2 (5 bases each). CDR1 is DFQATT and CDR2 is SNEGSKA in the germline V gene (reference sequence). Trimming took off 6 bases at V and 0 bases at J, with 24 bases between the two ends. The CDR3 sequence is 17 residues long. The CDR3 spells CSATGERPRVSSYEQYF. CDR3 nucleotides: TGCAGTGCCACCGGGGAGCGGCCCAGGGTTAGCTCCTACGAGCAGTACTTC.

The V and J genes are TRBV7-2 and TRBJ2-7; 11 positions match TRBD2. V lost 2 bases, J lost 3 bases, and 3 bases stayed unmatched. This CDR3 spans 15 amino acids. Germline loops: CDR1 SGHTA, CDR2 FQGNSA. CDR3 sequence: CASSLSGTSGYEQYF. The CDR3 DNA reads TGTGCCAGCAGCTTATCCGGGACTAGCGGCTACGAGCAGTACTTC. Full variable domain (remainder filled in from reference TRBV7-2 and TRBJ2-7): GAGVSQSPSNKVTEKGKDVELRCDPISGHTALYWYRQSLGQGLEFLIYFQGNSAPDKSGLPSDRFSAERTGGSVSTLTIQRTQQEDSAVYLCASSLSGTSGYEQYFGPGTRLTVT.

About this clonotype: A much larger clone sits a single nucleotide away, making a read error possible. This sequence joins TRBV5-1 and TRBJ2-5, with 9 bases that match TRBD1. The V gene's germline CDR1 is SGHRS and CDR2 YFSETQ. After removal of 3 bases from V and 2 bases from J, the junction contained 2 bases not matched to a gene. The CDR3 length is 14 residues. The CDR3 region is CASSWGQGQETQYF. The CDR3 DNA is TGCGCCAGCAGCTGGGGACAGGGACAAGAGACCCAGTACTTC.

The J gene is TRBJ2-3, the V gene TRBV12-3 or TRBV12-4; D uncertain. V was trimmed by 5 bases and J by 6 bases, leaving 12 bases between them. The CDR3 length is 13 residues. The CDR3 loop is CASSTRGSDTQYF. The DNA of the CDR3 is TGTGCCAGCAGTACCCGCGGTAGCGATACGCAGTATTTT.

The chain combines TRBV5-5 with TRBJ2-5; D uncertain. V was trimmed by 2 bases and J by 4 bases, leaving 6 bases between them. This CDR3 is built from 12 residues. Germline CDR1 reads SGHKS; CDR2 reads YYEKEE (reference sequence). The CDR3 DNA reads as TGTGCCAGCAGCTTCAGGAGAGAGACCCAGTACTTC. Protein sequence: CASSFRRETQYF.

This chain links TRBV7-9 with TRBJ2-1; D is possibly TRBD2 (7 bases). Trimming stripped 5 bases from V and 10 bases from J, with 27 bases between. CDR1 and CDR2 (germline): SEHNR, FQNEAQ (reference sequence). This CDR3 spans 17 amino acids. The CDR3 DNA is TGTGCCAGCAGCGGCCCGGAGGGGGGGCCCCAGAATGGGGAGCAGTTCTTC. It yields the protein CASSGPEGGPQNGEQFF. The entire variable domain, with the rest obtained from reference TRBV7-9 and TRBJ2-1, is as follows: DTGVSQNPRHKITKRGQNVTFRCDPISEHNRLYWYRQTLGQGPEFLTYFQNEAQLEKSRLLSDRFSAERPKGSFSTLEIQRTEQGDSAMYLCASSGPEGGPQNGEQFFGPGTRLTVL.

This sequence joins TRBV29-1 and TRBJ1-2, with 7 bases fitting TRBD1. Losses at the gene ends were 1 base for V and 6 bases for J; bases not matched to a gene: 14. Looked up from germline, CDR1 is SQVTM and CDR2 is ANQGSEA. CDR3 size: 16 residues. Here the CDR3 reads CSVEAEGDRVSNGYTF. The CDR3 DNA reads TGCAGCGTTGAAGCAGAGGGAGACAGGGTCTCGAATGGCTACACCTTC. Using reference TRBV29-1 and TRBJ1-2 for the parts outside the CDR3, the full variable domain is SAVISQKPSRDICQRGTSLTIQCQVDSQVTMMFWYRQQPGQSLTLIATANQGSEATYESGFVIDKFPISRPNLTFSTLTVSNMSPEDSSIYLCSVEAEGDRVSNGYTFGSGTRLTVV.

This clonotype came up a few times. The gene calls are TRBV20-1 and TRBJ2-1; 7 bases match TRBD1. This CDR3 region has 16 residues. Looked up from germline, CDR1 is DFQATT and CDR2 is SNEGSKA (reference sequence). Trimming cost V 3 bases and J 4 bases; bases outside gene matches: 12. The chain's CDR3 is CSARRGGPKHYNEQFF. In nucleotides, the CDR3 is TGCAGTGCTAGGAGAGGGGGCCCTAAACATTACAATGAGCAGTTCTTC.

This clonotype was recorded a few times. The chain links TRBV12-3 or TRBV12-4 to TRBJ1-1, with D hard to call. The CDR3 loop spans 12 amino acids. V was pared by 5 bases and J by 1 base, with 5 bases between. CDR3 coding DNA: TGTGCCAGCAGTCGTAGGAACACTGAAGCTTTCTTT. Protein sequence: CASSRRNTEAFF.

This clonotype was counted between two and nine times. This chain joins TRBV6-2 or TRBV6-3 and TRBJ2-5; D ambiguous. V lost 2 bases and J lost 5, with 12 bases in between. Germline CDR1 reads MNHEY; CDR2 reads SVGEGT. This CDR3 comprises 14 residues. CDR3 sequence reads: CASSYRYLVETQYF. The CDR3 DNA follows: TGTGCCAGCAGTTACCGGTATCTAGTGGAGACCCAGTACTTC.

This clonotype was seen a handful of times. This chain links TRBV6-2 or TRBV6-3 with TRBJ1-2, with D possibly TRBD1 on 6 matching bases. Germline-derived CDR1 and CDR2 are MNHEY and SVGEGT. There are 13 residues in the CDR3. Trimming stripped 10 bases from V and 8 bases from J, with 20 bases between. CDR3: CANSDRLYGGYTF. DNA of the CDR3: TGTGCCAACTCGGACAGACTGTATGGGGGCTACACCTTC.

This rearrangement joins TRBV10-3 to TRBJ1-1; 8 bases are a match to TRBD1. The CDR3 length is 14 residues. V gave up 6 bases and J gave up 5 bases; unmatched junction bases: 8. The germline CDR1 and CDR2 sequences are ENHRY and SYGVKD. CDR3 in amino acids: CAISAGQGGTEAFF. The CDR3 nucleotides read TGTGCCATCAGCGCCGGACAGGGTGGTACTGAAGCTTTCTTT.

V and J are TRBV12-3 or TRBV12-4 and TRBJ2-7, with a possible D match to TRBD2 (5 bases). CDR3 size: 13 residues. V gave up 2 bases and J gave up 5 bases, with 10 bases separating them. This CDR3 is CASSLSPSNEQYF. CDR3 DNA: TGTGCCAGCAGTTTATCCCCTAGCAACGAGCAGTACTTC.

This clonotype was counted only a few times. The gene calls are TRBV5-1 and TRBJ2-5; D may be TRBD2 (6 bases). The CDR3 runs 15 residues. V lost 4 bases and J 7 bases, leaving 20 bases between the germline ends. Germline values: CDR1 SGHRS, CDR2 YFSETQ. CDR3 region: CASSASVGSEGTQYF. The CDR3 DNA reads TGCGCCAGCAGCGCCTCGGTTGGGTCGGAGGGGACCCAGTACTTC.

The chain recombines TRBV3-1 with TRBJ2-1, with 9 bases identical to TRBD2. Trimming took 4 bases from V and 7 from J; bases not matched to a gene: 11. The CDR3 extends over 16 amino acids. Looked up from germline, CDR1 is LGHDT and CDR2 is YNNKEL (reference sequence). CDR3 nucleotides: TGTGCCAGCAGCCCCCAGGGGCGGGGGGGCCGAAATGAGCAGTTCTTC. It is translated as CASSPQGRGGRNEQFF.

This clonotype was seen more than once but under ten times. The chain is built from TRBV25-1 and TRBJ2-1, with D possibly matching TRBD1 (5 bases). CDR3 size: 15 residues. Germline V gene data show CDR1 as MGHDK and CDR2 as SYGVNS. Trimming stripped 1 base from V and 8 bases from J, with 15 bases between. The CDR3 protein is CASSEWVGLEDEQFF. The CDR3 DNA reads TGTGCCAGCAGTGAATGGGTGGGGCTCGAGGATGAGCAGTTCTTC.

This clonotype has at least ten counts. This chain joins TRBV6-2 or TRBV6-3 and TRBJ2-7; D remains unclear. V lost 2 bases and J lost 2, with 10 bases in between. The CDR3 length is 14 residues. Germline V lookup: CDR1 MNHEY, CDR2 SVGEGT. The CDR3 nucleotides read TGTGCCAGCAGTTACGATACCACTACCTACGAGCAGTACGTC. Translated, it gives CASSYDTTTYEQYV.

The sample holds many counts of this clonotype. This chain joins TRBV5-1 and TRBJ2-7; no clear D gene. Germline CDR1 and CDR2: SGHRS and YFSETQ. V was trimmed by 0 bases and J by 2 bases, leaving 6 bases between them. The CDR3 loop spans 13 amino acids. CDR3 protein: CASSLEGTYEQYF. The CDR3, as DNA: TGCGCCAGCAGCTTGGAGGGAACCTACGAGCAGTACTTC.

The chain carries TRBV3-1 and TRBJ1-1; D is unclear. CDR3 size: 14 residues. CDR1 and CDR2 (germline): LGHDT, YNNKEL (reference sequence). The V gene lost 0 bases and the J gene lost 4 bases, with 9 bases spanning the gap. The CDR3 loop reads CASSQEGRVTEAFF. CDR3 sequence (DNA): TGTGCCAGCAGCCAAGAAGGGCGGGTCACTGAAGCTTTCTTT.